Shown below are 18 T cell receptor beta chains from a single sample sequenced in a study of cytomegalovirus exposure and HLA in healthy donors. It was with 60 Vbeta and 13 Jbeta primers that the PCR ran. Profiling relied on immunoSEQ multiplex PCR, and the TCRdb table lists in-frame clones only, not all of them. The table records more than 200,000 clones, more than 70% of them present only once. The sequencing input was PBMCs. The receptors here all came from a human donor in good health.

J is TRBJ2-2 and V is TRBV15, with no clear D. Germline-derived CDR1 and CDR2 are LNHNV and YYDKDF (reference sequence). The length of the CDR3 is 19 residues. Trimming shortened V by 3 bases and J by 6 bases, and 26 bases separated the two germline ends. CDR3: CATSRAAVERFRLPGELFF. The CDR3 coding sequence is TGTGCCACCAGCAGGGCGGCGGTTGAAAGGTTTCGGTTACCCGGGGAGCTGTTTTTT.

The chain has TRBV14 and TRBJ2-5, with a weak D call TRBD1 (6 bases). V was cut by 2 bases and J by 4 bases, with 8 bases left in between. The CDR3 sequence is 13 residues long. Germline V gene data show CDR1 as SGHDN and CDR2 as FVKESK. CDR3 coding DNA: TGTGCCAGCAGCCAATACAGGGTAGAGACCCAGTACTTC. Amino acids: CASSQYRVETQYF.

As regards this clone: Other DNA sequences in the sample encode the same CDR3. The chain recombines TRBV28 with TRBJ2-7; D call uncertain. V shed 2 bases and J shed 4 bases, with 3 bases lying between them. CDR3 length: 11 amino acids. Germline CDR1 MDHEN, CDR2 SYDVKM. CDR3 in amino acids: CASSLLYEQYF. The CDR3 bases are TGTGCCAGCAGTTTACTGTACGAGCAGTACTTC.

This chain links TRBV19 with TRBJ1-5, with D uncertain. From germline, CDR1 is LNHDA and CDR2 SQIVND (reference sequence). V was pared by 7 bases and J by 1 base, with 17 bases between. The CDR3 runs to 16 residues. Here the CDR3 reads CASTPRRVWSNQPQHF. The CDR3 DNA is TGTGCCAGTACCCCGAGACGGGTTTGGAGCAATCAGCCCCAGCATTTT.

J is TRBJ2-7 and V is TRBV2; 8 bases map to TRBD1. V lost 0 bases to trimming and J lost 6 bases; unmatched junction nucleotides: 7. Germline V gene sequence: CDR1 SNHLY, CDR2 FYNNEI. The CDR3 is made up of 15 amino acids. Here the CDR3 reads CASSEARGQVGEQYF. CDR3 coding DNA: TGTGCCAGCAGTGAAGCACGGGGACAGGTTGGCGAGCAGTACTTC.

This chain connects TRBV4-3 to TRBJ2-3; 12 nucleotides match TRBD2. The germline V gene encodes CDR1 LGHNA and CDR2 YSLEER. The CDR3 has 19 residues. Germline trimming cut 0 bases from V and 4 bases from J; bases unmatched to any gene: 11. The CDR3 region is CASSQEGARTSGTADTQYF. The DNA of the CDR3 is TGCGCCAGCAGCCAAGAAGGGGCTAGGACTAGCGGGACTGCAGATACGCAGTATTTT.

This chain's CDR3 is CASSRTGNNQPQHF. The CDR3 DNA is TGTGCCAGCAGCCGGACAGGAAACAATCAGCCCCAGCATTTT. The chain joins TRBV7-2 to TRBJ1-5; 7 bases line up with TRBD1. Germline assignment: CDR1 SGHTA and CDR2 FQGNSA. The CDR3 has 14 residues. V was pared by 5 bases and J by 3 bases, with 4 bases of the junction left unmatched.

The chain is built from TRBV6-5 and TRBJ2-2; D unclear. The ends were cut back, 0 bases at V and 3 bases at J, with 11 bases in the middle. The CDR3 spans 16 residues. The germline V gene has CDR1 MNHEY and CDR2 SVGAGI. CDR3 loop: CASSYSIMRHTGELFF. The CDR3 bases are TGTGCCAGCAGTTACTCGATCATGCGGCACACCGGGGAGCTGTTTTTT.

This chain uses TRBV6-5 with TRBJ1-3; D ambiguous. Germline CDR1 MNHEY, CDR2 SVGAGI. Trimming cost V 2 bases and J 0 bases, with 8 bases left between them. CDR3 length: 15 residues. CDR3 bases: TGTGCCAGCAGTTACGCACCGAGCTCTGGAAACACCATATATTTT. This encodes CASSYAPSSGNTIYF.

This clone has only a few counts. V and J are TRBV7-3 and TRBJ2-5; 8 nucleotides line up with TRBD2. CDR1 is SGHTA, CDR2 FQGTGA, per germline. The CDR3 has 13 residues. The V gene end was trimmed by 8 bases and the J gene end by 4 bases; junction bases not matched to a gene: 6. CDR3 loop: CASGAGAGETQYF. As DNA, the CDR3 is TGTGCCAGCGGAGCGGGAGCGGGAGAGACCCAGTACTTC.

The CDR3 DNA sequence: TGTGCCAGCATCCCGGAGGCGGGAGGGCCCTACGAGCAGTACTTC. This codes for CASIPEAGGPYEQYF. The chain links TRBV2 to TRBJ2-7; 9 bases map to TRBD2. The CDR3 length is 15 residues. Germline V gene sequence: CDR1 SNHLY, CDR2 FYNNEI. The junction had 9 bases not matched to a gene; V was cut back by 7 bases and J by 2 bases. The variable domain in full, with the rest retrieved from reference TRBV2 and TRBJ2-7, is EPEVTQTPSHQVTQMGQEVILRCVPISNHLYFYWYRQILGQKVEFLVSFYNNEISEKSEIFDDQFSVERPDGSNFTLKIRSTKLEDSAMYFCASIPEAGGPYEQYFGPGTRLTVT.

The chain carries TRBV6-6 and TRBJ1-4; no clear D gene. Germline loops: CDR1 MNHNY, CDR2 SVGAGI (reference sequence). CDR3 size: 12 residues. With 6 bases removed from V and 7 bases from J, the gap between germline ends came to 9 bases. The DNA of the CDR3 is TGTGCCAGCAGCCGCCGGGGTGAAAAACTGTTTTTT. Translated, it gives CASSRRGEKLFF.

The rearrangement links TRBV14 to TRBJ2-5, with 15 positions matching TRBD2. The V segment lost 0 bases and the J segment 1 base; nucleotides outside the gene matches: 6. CDR1 is SGHDN, CDR2 FVKESK, per germline. The CDR3 spans 19 residues. The CDR3 protein is CASSQDSGLAGGSQETQYF. CDR3 nucleotides: TGTGCCAGCAGCCAAGATTCGGGACTAGCGGGAGGTTCCCAAGAGACCCAGTACTTC.

This chain joins TRBV7-2 and TRBJ1-5, with D possibly TRBD1 on 5 matching bases. Germline CDR1 and CDR2: SGHTA and FQGNSA. CDR3 length: 14 residues. V was cut by 5 bases and J by 2 bases, with 10 bases left in between. CDR3 protein: CASSRGGGNQPQHF. DNA of the CDR3: TGTGCCAGCAGCAGGGGAGGGGGCAATCAGCCCCAGCATTTT. The entire variable domain, with the rest obtained from reference TRBV7-2 and TRBJ1-5, is as follows: GAGVSQSPSNKVTEKGKDVELRCDPISGHTALYWYRQSLGQGLEFLIYFQGNSAPDKSGLPSDRFSAERTGGSVSTLTIQRTQQEDSAVYLCASSRGGGNQPQHFGDGTRLSIL.

The V call is TRBV5-1, the J call TRBJ2-6; no clear D gene. The germline V gene encodes CDR1 SGHRS and CDR2 YFSETQ. The CDR3 spans 15 residues. V was shortened by 4 bases and J by 0 bases, with 8 bases between the two germline ends. The CDR3 reads CASSQEFSGANVLTF. The CDR3 bases are TGCGCCAGCAGCCAAGAGTTCTCTGGGGCCAACGTCCTGACTTTC.

The V call is TRBV28, the J call TRBJ2-7; 10 bases map to TRBD1. Trimming removed 9 bases from V and 6 bases from J; junction bases left unmatched: 8. Germline V gene data show CDR1 as MDHEN and CDR2 as SYDVKM. The CDR3 runs 13 residues. CDR3 residues: CASRGTGEGEQYF. The CDR3 nucleotides read TGTGCCAGTCGTGGGACAGGGGAGGGCGAGCAGTACTTC.

The chain links TRBV5-4 to TRBJ2-7; tentatively, D is TRBD2 (6 bases). Trimming stripped 6 bases from V and 3 bases from J, with 16 bases between. The CDR3 runs to 14 residues. CDR1 and CDR2 (germline): SGHNT, YYREEE (reference sequence). CDR3 loop: CASTPSGSSYEQYF. Here the CDR3 DNA reads TGTGCCAGCACCCCGAGCGGGTCGAGCTACGAGCAGTACTTC.

The chain couples TRBV6-9 to TRBJ2-5; TRBD2 matches 8 bases. This CDR3 comprises 17 residues. Germline lookup yields CDR1 MNHGY and CDR2 SVAAGI. Trimming at V came to 5 bases and at J to 2 bases, leaving 13 bases not matched to a gene. The CDR3 loop is CASSPVAGSGGQETQYF. The CDR3 DNA is TGTGCCAGCAGTCCGGTGGCGGGGAGCGGGGGACAAGAGACCCAGTACTTC.